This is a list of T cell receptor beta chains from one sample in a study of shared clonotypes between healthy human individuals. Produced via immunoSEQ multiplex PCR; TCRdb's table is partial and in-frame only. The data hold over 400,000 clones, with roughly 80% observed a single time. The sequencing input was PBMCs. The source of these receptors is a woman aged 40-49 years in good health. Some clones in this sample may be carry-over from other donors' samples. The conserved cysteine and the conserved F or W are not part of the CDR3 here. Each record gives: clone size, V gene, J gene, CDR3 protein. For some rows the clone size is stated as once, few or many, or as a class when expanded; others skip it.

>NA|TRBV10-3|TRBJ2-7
AISASVVLSYEQY
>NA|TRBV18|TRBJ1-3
ASSSLPRGAGNTIY
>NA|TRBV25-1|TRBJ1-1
ASSQLSRDLNTEAF
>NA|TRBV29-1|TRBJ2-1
SATRDSNEQF
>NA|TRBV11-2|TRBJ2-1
ASSQGQASYNEQF
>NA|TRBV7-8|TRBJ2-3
ASSSDRHTQY
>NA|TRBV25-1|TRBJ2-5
ASSDAGTKGETQY
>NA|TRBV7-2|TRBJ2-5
ASSNRLAGVGETQY
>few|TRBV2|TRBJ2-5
ASRFDRHQETQY
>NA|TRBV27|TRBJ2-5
ASGSRTGQTQY
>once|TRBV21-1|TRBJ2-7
ASLPPAGVGEQY
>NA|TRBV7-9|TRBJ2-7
ASSSPFPGTSEQY
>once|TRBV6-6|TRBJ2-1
ASSSTGGMINEQF
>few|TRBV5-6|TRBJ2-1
ASSLGSGGQSYNEQF
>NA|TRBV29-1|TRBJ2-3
SGAGVGTDTQY
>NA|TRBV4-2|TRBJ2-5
ASSQRLAGLQETQY
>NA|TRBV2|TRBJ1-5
ASSLTGVDQPQH
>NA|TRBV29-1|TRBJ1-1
SVRGGPSGTEAF
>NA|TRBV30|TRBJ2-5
AWRAPRGGVEETQY
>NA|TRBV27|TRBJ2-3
ASSYRGRDTQY
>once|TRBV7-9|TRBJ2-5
ASSLGLEYRYQETQY
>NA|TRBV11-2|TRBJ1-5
ASSLGSNQPQH
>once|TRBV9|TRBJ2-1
ASSVAGGTYNEQF
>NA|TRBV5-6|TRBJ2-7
ASSAYRGISYEQY
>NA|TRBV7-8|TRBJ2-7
ASSPRVSYEQY
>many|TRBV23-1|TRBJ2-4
ASSPSIPTGRMDIQY
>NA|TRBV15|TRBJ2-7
ATSSDRGGYEQY
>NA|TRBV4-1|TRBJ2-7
ASSQDFGGWVEQY
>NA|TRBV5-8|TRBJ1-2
ASSLGYSNYGYT
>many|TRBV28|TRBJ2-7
ASSLANAQY
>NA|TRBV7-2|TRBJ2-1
ASSFTGDGEQF
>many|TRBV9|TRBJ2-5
ASSAAGTSGPSPQY
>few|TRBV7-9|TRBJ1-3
ASTTAGIPLPGNTIY
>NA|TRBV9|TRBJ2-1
ASSNRGGPWDEQF
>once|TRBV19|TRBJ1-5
ASSIGGNQPQH
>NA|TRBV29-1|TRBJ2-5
SHGTNQETQY
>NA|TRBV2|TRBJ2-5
ASRADRSQETQY
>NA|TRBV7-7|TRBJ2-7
ASSSNTPGRPGTYEQY
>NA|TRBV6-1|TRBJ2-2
ASSERTSGRAGELF
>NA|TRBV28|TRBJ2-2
ASRPRPGWSTGELF
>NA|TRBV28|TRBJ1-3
ASSLRQGVGNTIY
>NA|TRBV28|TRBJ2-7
ASSLSGYEQY
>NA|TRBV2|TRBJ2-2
ASSELAGRGTGELF
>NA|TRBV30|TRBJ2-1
AWVADSGNEQF
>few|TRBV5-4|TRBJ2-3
ASSLGTSGRADTQY
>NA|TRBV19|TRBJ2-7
ASSISREIDFYEQY
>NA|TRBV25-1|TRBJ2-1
ASSEEGATYNEQF
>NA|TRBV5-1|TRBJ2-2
ASKIGSNTGELF
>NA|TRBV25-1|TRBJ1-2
ASSDLQGFNYGYT
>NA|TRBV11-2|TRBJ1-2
ASSLFTGGYGYT
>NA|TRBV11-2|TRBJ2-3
ASSFSTSGNTQY
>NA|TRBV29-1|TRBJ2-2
SVVGGGTGELF